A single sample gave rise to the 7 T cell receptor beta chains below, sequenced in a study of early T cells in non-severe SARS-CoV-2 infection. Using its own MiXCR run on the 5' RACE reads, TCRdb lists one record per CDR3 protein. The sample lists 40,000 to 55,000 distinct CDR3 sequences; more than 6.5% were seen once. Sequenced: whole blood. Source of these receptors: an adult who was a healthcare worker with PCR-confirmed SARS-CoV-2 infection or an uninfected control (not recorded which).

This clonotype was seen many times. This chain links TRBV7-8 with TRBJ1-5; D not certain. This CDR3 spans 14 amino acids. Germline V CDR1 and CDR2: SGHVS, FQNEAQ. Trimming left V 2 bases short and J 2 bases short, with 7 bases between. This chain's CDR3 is CASSLIAGNQPQHF. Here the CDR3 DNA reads TGTGCCAGCAGCTTAATCGCGGGCAATCAGCCCCAGCATTTT.

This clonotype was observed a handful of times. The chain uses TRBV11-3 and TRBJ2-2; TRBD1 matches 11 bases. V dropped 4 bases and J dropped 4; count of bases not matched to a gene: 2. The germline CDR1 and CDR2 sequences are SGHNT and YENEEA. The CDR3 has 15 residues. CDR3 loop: CASSWDRGGTGELFF. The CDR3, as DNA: TGTGCCAGCAGCTGGGACAGGGGGGGCACCGGGGAGCTGTTTTTT.

The CDR3 DNA reads TGCAGTGCTAGACATGGGACAGCCCTGCGAGATACGCAGTATTTT. It codes for CSARHGTALRDTQYF. The V and J genes are TRBV20-1 and TRBJ2-3; 7 nucleotides align to TRBD1. The CDR3 totals 15 residues. Germline CDR1 and CDR2: DFQATT and SNEGSKA (reference sequence). V lost 2 bases and J lost 5; bases outside the gene matches: 10.

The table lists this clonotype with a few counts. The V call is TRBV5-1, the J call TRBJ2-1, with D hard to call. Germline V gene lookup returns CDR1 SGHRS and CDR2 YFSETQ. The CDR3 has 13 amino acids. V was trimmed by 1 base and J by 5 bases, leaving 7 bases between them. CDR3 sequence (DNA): TGCGCCAGCAGCTTGAGTAGGGACAATGAGCAGTTCTTC. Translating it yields CASSLSRDNEQFF.

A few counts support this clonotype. The CDR3 coding sequence is TGTGCCAGCAGCCTTGGAGATTACAATGAGCAGTTCTTC. Translating it yields CASSLGDYNEQFF. The gene calls are TRBV7-2 and TRBJ2-1; D gene unclear. Trimming left V 5 bases short and J 4 bases short, with 9 bases between. The V gene's germline CDR1 is SGHTA and CDR2 FQGNSA. The CDR3 contains 13 residues.

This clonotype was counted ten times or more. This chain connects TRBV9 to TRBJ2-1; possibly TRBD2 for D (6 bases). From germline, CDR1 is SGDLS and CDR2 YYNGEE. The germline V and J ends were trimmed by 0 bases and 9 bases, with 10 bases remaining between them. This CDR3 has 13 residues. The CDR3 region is CASSVVWGGEQFF. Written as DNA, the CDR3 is TGTGCCAGCAGCGTAGTCTGGGGAGGTGAGCAGTTCTTC. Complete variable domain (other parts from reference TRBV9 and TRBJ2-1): DSGVTQTPKHLITATGQRVTLRCSPRSGDLSVYWYQQSLDQGLQFLIQYYNGEERAKGNILERFSAQQFPDLHSELNLSSLELGDSALYFCASSVVWGGEQFFGPGTRLTVL.

The chain's CDR3 is CASSFQNYEQYF. CDR3 DNA: TGTGCCAGCAGTTTCCAAAACTACGAGCAGTACTTC. V gene TRBV28 combines with J gene TRBJ2-7; D unresolved. V lost 3 bases, J lost 3 bases, and 6 bases lay in between. This CDR3 spans 12 amino acids. Germline V lookup: CDR1 MDHEN, CDR2 SYDVKM.